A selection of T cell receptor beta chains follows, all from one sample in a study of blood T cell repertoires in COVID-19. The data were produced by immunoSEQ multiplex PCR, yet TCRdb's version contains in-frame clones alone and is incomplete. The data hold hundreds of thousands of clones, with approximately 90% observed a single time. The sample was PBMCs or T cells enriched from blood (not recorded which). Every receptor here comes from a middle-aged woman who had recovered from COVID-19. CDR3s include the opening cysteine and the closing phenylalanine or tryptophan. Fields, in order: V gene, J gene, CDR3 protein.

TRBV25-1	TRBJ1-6	CASSSGYSPLHF
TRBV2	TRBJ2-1	CASTGSRSGSRNEQFF
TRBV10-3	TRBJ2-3	CAITPRGNPDTQYF
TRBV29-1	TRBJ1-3	CSGTTGGAGNTIYF
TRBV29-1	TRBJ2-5	CSVARAETQYF
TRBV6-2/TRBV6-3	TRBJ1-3	CASSYQQSSGNTIYF
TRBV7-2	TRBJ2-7	CASSFIGGESYEQYF
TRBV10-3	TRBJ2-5	CAISESRLAGETQYF
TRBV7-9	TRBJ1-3	CASSLGTMSSGNTIYF
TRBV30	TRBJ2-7	CAWSAFLAGVYEQYF
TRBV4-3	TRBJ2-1	CASSQREGSYNEQFF
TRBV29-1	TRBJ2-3	CSVELAGVPDTQYF
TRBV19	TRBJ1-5	CASSTGIRQPQHF
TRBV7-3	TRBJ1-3	CASSLTGGAFDTIYF
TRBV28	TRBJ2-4	CASRPTSSVNIQYF
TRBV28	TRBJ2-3	CASSLRQGFTDTQYF
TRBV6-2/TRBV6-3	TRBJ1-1	CASSYSQGNTEAFF
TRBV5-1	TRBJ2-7	CASFLGTGKGEQYF
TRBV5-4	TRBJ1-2	CASTADSYGYTF
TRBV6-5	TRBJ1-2	CASSYDRFAGYTF
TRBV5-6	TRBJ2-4	CASSLTGTGAKNIQYF
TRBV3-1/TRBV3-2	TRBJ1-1	CASSQDRGRRTEAFF
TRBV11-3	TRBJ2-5	CASSPRLSGSGETQYF
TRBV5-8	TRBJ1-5	CASSTRGNQPQHF
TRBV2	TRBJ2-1	CASRGGTAYNEQFF
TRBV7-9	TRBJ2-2	CASSLATSGGNTGELFF
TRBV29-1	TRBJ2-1	CSVLRHHNEQFF
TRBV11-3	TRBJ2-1	CASSPTGAGGLLEQFF
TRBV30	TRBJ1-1	CAWNRRDTEAFF
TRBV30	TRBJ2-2	CAWHGPYSGTRSSLKDTGELFF
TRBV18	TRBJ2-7	CASSPSLPGQGDGEQYF
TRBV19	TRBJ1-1	CASSIRGGQGAEAFF
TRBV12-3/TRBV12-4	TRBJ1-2	CASRASSGYTF